This T cell receptor beta chain was profiled in a study of cytomegalovirus exposure and HLA in healthy donors. Across the study: Earlier, 150 million to 200 million T cells were analyzed, and more than 100 million unique TCR beta sequences were found among them. HLA-typed donors were the source of approximately 80 million unique TCRs held in an early data release. Study conclusions and caveats: Most TCRs appeared rarely, but some public TCRs recurred in many donors. For TCR beta chains, V- and J-gene trimming was later linked to a missense DCLRE1C variant.

V was clipped by 3 bases and J by 2 bases; unmatched bases: 5. CDR1 and CDR2 (germline): SGDLS, YYNGEE. The CDR3 sequence is 15 residues long. Details on this clone: Antigen specificity is unknown.

Primers included in the PCR were 60 Vbeta and 13 Jbeta primers. Produced via immunoSEQ multiplex PCR; TCRdb's table is partial and in-frame only. The sample has about 170,000 clones; around 75% are singletons. Sequencing used PBMCs. The V gene is TRBV9, the J gene TRBJ2-1; 7 bases agree with TRBD1. The receptor comes from a male donor in good health and CMV-seronegative. This CDR3 reads CASSDRGSPYNEQFF. For the CDR3, the DNA is TGTGCCAGCAGCGACAGGGGCAGTCCCTACAATGAGCAGTTCTTC.